A single TCR beta chain is shown here with its context. These data originate in a study of blood T cell repertoires in COVID-19. In the original analysis: Amplification of reference gene primers provided the estimated nucleated cell counts. Profiling relied on immunoSEQ multiplex PCR, and the TCRdb table lists in-frame clones only, not all of them. V and J calls plus clone size are reproduced from that table; the DNA served to infer D and trimming. This sample has some 83,000 clones; about 87% occur once, and the top ten carry around 0.44%. Input material: peripheral blood. The receptor's source is a man in his sixties with acute or convalescent COVID-19.

The CDR3 sequence: CASSPRQSSYNSPLHF. The CDR3 DNA reads as TGCGCCAGCAGCCCACGACAGAGCTCCTATAATTCACCCCTCCACTTT. The rearrangement links TRBV5-1 to TRBJ1-6; perhaps TRBD1 as D (5 bases). This CDR3 is 16 amino acids long. Trimming pared 4 bases from V and 0 bases from J, leaving 11 bases between. Germline V gives CDR1 SGHRS, CDR2 YFSETQ.